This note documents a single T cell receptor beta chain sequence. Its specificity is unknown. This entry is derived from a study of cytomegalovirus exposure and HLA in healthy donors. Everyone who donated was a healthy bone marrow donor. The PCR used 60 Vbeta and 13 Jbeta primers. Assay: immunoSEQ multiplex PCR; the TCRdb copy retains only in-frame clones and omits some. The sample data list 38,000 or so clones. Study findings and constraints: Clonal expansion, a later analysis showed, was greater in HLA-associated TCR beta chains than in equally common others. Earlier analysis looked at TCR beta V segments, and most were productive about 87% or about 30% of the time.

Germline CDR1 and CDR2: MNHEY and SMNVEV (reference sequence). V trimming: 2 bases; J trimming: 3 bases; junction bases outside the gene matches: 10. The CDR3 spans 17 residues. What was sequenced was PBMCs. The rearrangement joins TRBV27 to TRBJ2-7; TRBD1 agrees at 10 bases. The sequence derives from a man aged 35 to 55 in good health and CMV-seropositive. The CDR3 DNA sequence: TGTGCCAGCAGTTTAATCGGCCCGGACAGGGGGGGCTACGAGCAGTACTTC. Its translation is CASSLIGPDRGGYEQYF.